Presented here are 22 T cell receptor beta chains from one specimen sequenced in a study of blood T cell repertoires in COVID-19. The repertoire was sequenced with immunoSEQ multiplex PCR; TCRdb's copy has only in-frame clones and lacks some. The sample consists of about 210,000 clones, about 87% of them appearing once. What was sequenced was peripheral blood. The receptors here all came from a man aged 70-80 years with acute or convalescent COVID-19.

V gene TRBV6-5 combines with J gene TRBJ1-5; D not certain. Per germline, CDR1 MNHEY and CDR2 SVGAGI. The CDR3 loop spans 14 amino acids. Trimming cost V 11 bases and J 1 base, with 15 bases left between them. The CDR3 DNA is TGTGCCTCCCAATCGAGATGGAGCAATCAGCCCCAGCATTTT. Protein product: CASQSRWSNQPQHF.

This clone has a handful of counts. The chain uses TRBV3-1 (or the pseudogene TRBV3-2) and TRBJ2-7; D gene unclear. This CDR3 has 12 amino acids. V gave up 1 base and J gave up 2 bases, with 3 bases separating them. The germline V gene encodes CDR1 LGHDT and CDR2 YNNKEL (reference sequence). CDR3 sequence: CASSQVTYEQYF. The DNA for the CDR3 is TGTGCCAGCAGCCAAGTTACCTACGAGCAGTACTTC.

The V gene is TRBV7-2, the J gene TRBJ2-1, with 7 bases that match TRBD1. The germline gives CDR1 SGHTA, CDR2 FQGNSA. The V segment lost 3 bases and the J segment 4 bases; nucleotides outside the gene matches: 3. The CDR3 is made up of 14 amino acids. CDR3 bases: TGTGCCAGCAGCTTTGACAGGGTTTACAATGAGCAGTTCTTC. It codes for CASSFDRVYNEQFF.

V and J are TRBV4-1 and TRBJ2-1; D might be TRBD1 (6 bases). From germline, CDR1 is MGHRA and CDR2 YSYEKL. The CDR3 covers 12 residues. V shed 1 base and J shed 15 bases, with 13 bases lying between them. The CDR3 here is CASSQVPNRVFF. In DNA, the CDR3 is TGCGCCAGCAGCCAAGTACCCAACAGGGTGTTCTTC.

The genes are TRBV18 and TRBJ2-3, with 9 bases lining up with TRBD2. Unmatched junction bases numbered 10, after V lost 2 bases and J lost 1 base. The CDR3 consists of 18 residues. CDR1 and CDR2 (germline): KGHSH, LQKENI. In DNA, the CDR3 is TGTGCCAGCTCACCATTCCTAGCGGGATTGGGGGGCACAGATACGCAGTATTTT. Encoded protein: CASSPFLAGLGGTDTQYF.

This chain joins TRBV7-3 and TRBJ1-2; possible D gene TRBD1, 5 bases. Between the trimmed V and J ends, which lost 5 bases and 3 bases, there was a span of 16 bases. The CDR3 consists of 15 residues. The germline V gene encodes CDR1 SGHTA and CDR2 FQGTGA. The CDR3, as DNA: TGTGCCAGCAGCCCGACAGCCAAAGATGACTATGGCTACACCTTC. It specifies CASSPTAKDDYGYTF.

This clone was observed a handful of times. The V gene is TRBV5-1, the J gene TRBJ2-1; 7 bases map to TRBD2. Germline CDR1 reads SGHRS; CDR2 reads YFSETQ. After removal of 3 bases from V and 10 bases from J, the junction contained 25 bases not matched to a gene. The CDR3 sequence is 19 residues long. The CDR3 coding sequence is TGCGCCAGCAGCTGGGCCCAGGGTGGTAGCGGGCTACCATCGGCCGAGCAGTTCTTC. It encodes CASSWAQGGSGLPSAEQFF.

The rearrangement joins TRBV5-1 to TRBJ2-1, with 8 nucleotides matching TRBD1. The CDR3 sequence is 15 residues long. Unmatched junction bases numbered 7, after V lost 4 bases and J lost 4 bases. The germline CDR1 and CDR2 sequences are SGHRS and YFSETQ. The CDR3 loop reads CASSLPGQAYNEQFF. The CDR3 nucleotides are TGCGCCAGCAGCCTCCCGGGACAGGCTTACAATGAGCAGTTCTTC.

The V call is TRBV7-9, the J call TRBJ1-3; 10 nucleotides match TRBD1. V shed 5 bases, J shed 0 bases, and the junction held 7 bases outside the gene matches. This CDR3 has 17 amino acids. In germline, CDR1 is SEHNR, CDR2 FQNEAQ (reference sequence). The CDR3 nucleotides read TGTGCCAGCAGCCAAATGGACAGGGGGTACTCTGGAAACACCATATATTTT. Amino acids: CASSQMDRGYSGNTIYF.

The DNA of the CDR3 is TGTGCCAGCAGCTACCGGACAGGGGTGGATCAGCCCCAGCATTTT. It yields the protein CASSYRTGVDQPQHF. This chain links TRBV28 with TRBJ1-5; TRBD1 matches at 9 bases. V lost 6 bases and J lost 5; bases outside the gene matches: 8. The CDR3 spans 15 residues. The germline CDR1 and CDR2 sequences are MDHEN and SYDVKM.

The chain couples TRBV5-6 to TRBJ1-5; D gene unclear. CDR3 length equals 14 residues. V was shortened by 2 bases and J by 7 bases, with 13 bases between the two germline ends. Germline CDR1 is SGHDT and CDR2 is YYEEEE. CDR3 sequence: CASSFRGLGQPQHF. The CDR3 DNA follows: TGTGCCAGCAGCTTCAGAGGGCTGGGGCAGCCCCAGCATTTT.

The genes are TRBV6-2 or TRBV6-3 and TRBJ2-7; weak D call: TRBD2 (5 bases). Per the germline V gene, CDR1 is MNHEY and CDR2 is SVGEGT. The V end lost 7 bases, the J end lost 7 bases, and 23 bases lay between the germline ends. The CDR3 contains 15 residues. CDR3 DNA: TGTGCCAGCACCCCTATGGGAGAAGGCGGAGAGGAGCAGTACTTC. Translation gives CASTPMGEGGEEQYF.

This clone was observed once. The gene calls are TRBV3-1 (or the pseudogene TRBV3-2) and TRBJ1-1; D unclear. This CDR3 is 15 amino acids long. The germline CDR1 and CDR2 sequences are LGHDT and YNNKEL (reference sequence). V was trimmed by 0 bases and J by 9 bases, leaving 17 bases between them. CDR3 protein: CASSQDRGTLGKAFF. CDR3 in DNA: TGTGCCAGCAGCCAAGATCGGGGAACTTTGGGGAAAGCTTTCTTT.

V and J are TRBV5-5 and TRBJ1-3, with D possibly TRBD1 on 5 matching bases. Germline CDR1 is SGHKS and CDR2 is YYEKEE (reference sequence). With 4 bases removed from V and 0 bases from J, the gap between germline ends came to 14 bases. This CDR3 has 16 residues. The CDR3 reads CASSGAGLSSGNTIYF. The CDR3 DNA reads as TGTGCCAGCAGCGGGGCAGGGCTTAGCTCTGGAAACACCATATATTTT.

This chain uses TRBV28 with TRBJ1-5; no clear D gene. Trimming cost V 3 bases and J 0 bases, with 12 bases left between them. The CDR3 is 16 amino acids. The germline V gene has CDR1 MDHEN and CDR2 SYDVKM. As DNA, the CDR3 is TGTGCCAGCAGTTTCATAGGCGGAAATAGCAATCAGCCCCAGCATTTT. Amino acid sequence: CASSFIGGNSNQPQHF.

The gene calls are TRBV28 and TRBJ1-3, with D perhaps matching TRBD1 (6 bases). Trimming took 7 bases from V and 1 from J, leaving 14 bases between them. CDR1 and CDR2 from the germline V gene are MDHEN and SYDVKM. This CDR3 region has 15 residues. The CDR3 spells CASILSTGSGNTIYF. DNA of the CDR3: TGTGCCAGCATTCTATCTACAGGGTCTGGAAACACCATATATTTT.

The V and J genes are TRBV4-1 and TRBJ2-1; 8 bases map to TRBD1. J gave up 6 bases and V 3 bases, and 22 bases lay outside the gene matches. The CDR3 loop spans 20 amino acids. CDR1 and CDR2 (germline): MGHRA, YSYEKL. For the CDR3, the DNA is TGCGCCAGCAGCCATGTACAGGGACAGGTCACAACAAGAGCGCGCAATGAGCAGTTCTTC. This translates into CASSHVQGQVTTRARNEQFF.

The CDR3 sequence is CASIESLGRREQFF. CDR3 coding DNA: TGTGCCAGCATCGAATCACTCGGGAGACGGGAGCAGTTCTTC. The rearrangement joins TRBV27 to TRBJ2-1; possible D gene TRBD2, 6 bases. V gave up 7 bases and J gave up 10 bases, with 20 bases separating them. The CDR3 covers 14 residues. Germline lookup yields CDR1 MNHEY and CDR2 SMNVEV (reference sequence).

The rearrangement links TRBV7-6 to TRBJ2-7; a weak D match, TRBD1 (6 bases). The CDR3 is 15 amino acids. The germline V and J ends were trimmed by 2 bases and 5 bases, with 16 bases remaining between them. CDR1 SGHVS and CDR2 FNYEAQ come from the germline V gene. The CDR3 spells CASSLTPTGIHEQYF. The CDR3 DNA is TGTGCCAGCAGCTTAACTCCTACAGGGATCCACGAGCAGTACTTC.

The chain recombines TRBV30 with TRBJ1-2, with TRBD1 matching 12 bases. Germline-derived CDR1 and CDR2 are GTSNPN and SVGIG (reference sequence). The CDR3 runs 15 residues. Unmatched junction bases numbered 10, after V lost 3 bases and J lost 8 bases. In nucleotides, the CDR3 is TGTGCCTGGAGACCCCCCGGGACAGGGGGCCAGGGCTACACCTTC. This encodes CAWRPPGTGGQGYTF.

This rearrangement joins TRBV19 to TRBJ2-5; TRBD2 matches at 13 bases. From germline, CDR1 is LNHDA and CDR2 SQIVND (reference sequence). The length of the CDR3 is 17 residues. The junction had 9 bases not matched to a gene; V was cut back by 6 bases and J by 2 bases. The CDR3 DNA sequence: TGTGCCAGTAGGGCCGGGACTAGCGGGACTTATCAAGAGACCCAGTACTTC. The encoded protein is CASRAGTSGTYQETQYF.

A note on this clone: Distinct nucleotide sequences in the sample also encode this CDR3. The chain employs TRBV4-3 and TRBJ1-5, with D uncertain. Per the germline V gene, CDR1 is LGHNA and CDR2 is YSLEER. With 0 bases removed from V and 6 bases from J, the gap between germline ends came to 6 bases. This CDR3 spans 13 amino acids. CDR3 DNA: TGCGCCAGCAGCCAAGATAGAGGTCAGCCCCAGCATTTT. Translated: CASSQDRGQPQHF.